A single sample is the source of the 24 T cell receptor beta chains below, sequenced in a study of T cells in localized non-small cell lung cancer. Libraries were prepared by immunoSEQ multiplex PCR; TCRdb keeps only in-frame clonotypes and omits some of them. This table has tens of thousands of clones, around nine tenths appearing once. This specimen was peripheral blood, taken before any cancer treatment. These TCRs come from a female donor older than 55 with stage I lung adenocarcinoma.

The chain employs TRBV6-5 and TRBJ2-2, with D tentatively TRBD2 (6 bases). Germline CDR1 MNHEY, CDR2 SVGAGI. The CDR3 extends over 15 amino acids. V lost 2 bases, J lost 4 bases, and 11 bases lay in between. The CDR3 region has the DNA TGTGCCAGCAGTTACCCGGGACTGAGCACCGGGGAGCTGTTTTTT. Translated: CASSYPGLSTGELFF.

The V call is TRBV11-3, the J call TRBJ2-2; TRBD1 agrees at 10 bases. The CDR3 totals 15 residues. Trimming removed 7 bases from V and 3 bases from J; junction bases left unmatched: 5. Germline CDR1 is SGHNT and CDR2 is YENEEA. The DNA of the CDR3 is TGTGCCAGCAAGACCGGGACAGGGGACACCGGGGAGCTGTTTTTT. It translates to CASKTGTGDTGELFF.

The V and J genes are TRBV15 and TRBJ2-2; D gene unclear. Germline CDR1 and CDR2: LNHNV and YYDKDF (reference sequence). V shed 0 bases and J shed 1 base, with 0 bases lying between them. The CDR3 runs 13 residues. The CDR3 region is CATSRENTGELFF. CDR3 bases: TGTGCCACCAGCAGAGAGAACACCGGGGAGCTGTTTTTT.

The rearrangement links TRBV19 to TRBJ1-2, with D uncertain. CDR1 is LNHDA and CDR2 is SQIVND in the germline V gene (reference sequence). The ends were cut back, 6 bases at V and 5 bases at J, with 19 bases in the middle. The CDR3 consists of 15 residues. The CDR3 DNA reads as TGTGCCAGTAGACCCCTCGACGACGGAGCTTATGGCTACACCTTC. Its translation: CASRPLDDGAYGYTF.

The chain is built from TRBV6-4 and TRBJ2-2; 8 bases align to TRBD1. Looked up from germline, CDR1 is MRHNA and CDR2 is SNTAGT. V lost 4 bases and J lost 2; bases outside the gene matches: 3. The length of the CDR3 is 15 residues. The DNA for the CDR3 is TGTGCCAGCAGTGTCGGACAGGGTAACACCGGGGAGCTGTTTTTT. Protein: CASSVGQGNTGELFF.

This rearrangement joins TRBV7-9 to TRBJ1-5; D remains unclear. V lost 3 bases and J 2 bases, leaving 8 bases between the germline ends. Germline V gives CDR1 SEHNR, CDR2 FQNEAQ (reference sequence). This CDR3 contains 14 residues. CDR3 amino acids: CASSLYGRNQPQHF. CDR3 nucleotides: TGTGCCAGCAGCTTGTACGGCCGCAATCAGCCCCAGCATTTT.

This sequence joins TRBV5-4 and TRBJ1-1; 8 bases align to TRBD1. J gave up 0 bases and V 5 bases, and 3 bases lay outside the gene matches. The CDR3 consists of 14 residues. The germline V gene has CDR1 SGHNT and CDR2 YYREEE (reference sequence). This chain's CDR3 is CASSRTGMNTEAFF. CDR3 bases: TGTGCCAGCAGTCGGACAGGGATGAACACTGAAGCTTTCTTT.

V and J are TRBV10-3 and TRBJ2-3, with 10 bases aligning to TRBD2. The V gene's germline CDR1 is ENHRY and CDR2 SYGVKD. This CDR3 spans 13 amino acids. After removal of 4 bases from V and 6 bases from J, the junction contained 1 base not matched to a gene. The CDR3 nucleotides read TGTGCCATCAGTGGACTAGCGGGTGATACGCAGTATTTT. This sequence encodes CAISGLAGDTQYF.

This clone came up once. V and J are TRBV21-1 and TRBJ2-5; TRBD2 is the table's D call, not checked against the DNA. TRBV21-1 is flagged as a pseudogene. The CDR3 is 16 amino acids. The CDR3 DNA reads TGTGCCAGCAGCAAAAGAATGTGGGCTGGCGGGGAGACCCAGTACTTC. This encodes CASSKRMWAGGETQYF.

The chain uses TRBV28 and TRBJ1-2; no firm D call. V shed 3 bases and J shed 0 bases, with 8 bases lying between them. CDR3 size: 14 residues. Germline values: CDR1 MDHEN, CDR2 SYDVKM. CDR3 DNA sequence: TGTGCCAGCAGTTTCCCGGCCGCTAACTATGGCTACACCTTC. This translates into CASSFPAANYGYTF.

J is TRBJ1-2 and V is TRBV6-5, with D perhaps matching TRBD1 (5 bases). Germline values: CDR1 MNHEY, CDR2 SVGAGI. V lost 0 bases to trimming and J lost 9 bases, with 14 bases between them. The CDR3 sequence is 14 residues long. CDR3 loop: CASSYSGRTESYTF. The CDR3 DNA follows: TGTGCCAGCAGTTACTCGGGGCGGACCGAGAGCTACACCTTC.

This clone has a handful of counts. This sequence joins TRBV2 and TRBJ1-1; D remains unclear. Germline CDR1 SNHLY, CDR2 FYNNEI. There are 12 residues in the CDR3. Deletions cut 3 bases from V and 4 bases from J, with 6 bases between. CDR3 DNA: TGTGCCAGCAGTGATGGGATCACTGAAGCTTTCTTT. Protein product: CASSDGITEAFF.

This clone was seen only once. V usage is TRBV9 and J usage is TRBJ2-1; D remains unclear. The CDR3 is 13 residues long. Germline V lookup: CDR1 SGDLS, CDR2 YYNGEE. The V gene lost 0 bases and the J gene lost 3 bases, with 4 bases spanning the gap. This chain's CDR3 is CASSVGFYNEQFF. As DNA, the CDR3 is TGTGCCAGCAGCGTAGGCTTCTACAATGAGCAGTTCTTC.

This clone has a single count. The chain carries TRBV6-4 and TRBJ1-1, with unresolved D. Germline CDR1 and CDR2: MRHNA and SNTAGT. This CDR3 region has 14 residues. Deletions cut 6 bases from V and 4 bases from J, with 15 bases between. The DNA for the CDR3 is TGTGCCAGCAGCCAGGACCCAATGAGCACTGAAGCTTTCTTT. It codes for CASSQDPMSTEAFF.

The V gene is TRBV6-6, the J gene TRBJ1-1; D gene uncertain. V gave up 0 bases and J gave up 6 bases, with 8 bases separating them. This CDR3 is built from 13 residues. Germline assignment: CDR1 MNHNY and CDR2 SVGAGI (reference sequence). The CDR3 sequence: CASSYSLDPEAFF. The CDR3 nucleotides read TGTGCCAGCAGTTACTCTTTGGACCCTGAAGCTTTCTTT.

DNA of the CDR3: TGCGCCAGCAGCCCGACCCGAACAGGGATGAACACTGAAGCTTTCTTT. Protein: CASSPTRTGMNTEAFF. The V call is TRBV5-1, the J call TRBJ1-1; D possibly corresponds to TRBD1 (6 bases). Per the germline V gene, CDR1 is SGHRS and CDR2 is YFSETQ. The CDR3 is 16 residues long. Trimming cost V 4 bases and J 0 bases, with 16 bases left between them.

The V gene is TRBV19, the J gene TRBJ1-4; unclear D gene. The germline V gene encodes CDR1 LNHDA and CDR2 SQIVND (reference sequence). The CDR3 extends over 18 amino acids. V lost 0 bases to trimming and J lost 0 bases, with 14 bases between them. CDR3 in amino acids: CASSIDRVTPATNEKLFF. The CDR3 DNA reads TGTGCCAGTAGTATAGATCGGGTGACACCAGCAACTAATGAAAAACTGTTTTTT.

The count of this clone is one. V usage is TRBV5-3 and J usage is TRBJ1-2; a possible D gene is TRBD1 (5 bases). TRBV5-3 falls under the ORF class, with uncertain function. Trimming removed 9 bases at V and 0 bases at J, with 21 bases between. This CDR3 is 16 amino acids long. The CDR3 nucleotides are TGTGCCACCACCCCTCAATGGGGGAATCCTAACTATGGCTACACCTTC. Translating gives CATTPQWGNPNYGYTF.

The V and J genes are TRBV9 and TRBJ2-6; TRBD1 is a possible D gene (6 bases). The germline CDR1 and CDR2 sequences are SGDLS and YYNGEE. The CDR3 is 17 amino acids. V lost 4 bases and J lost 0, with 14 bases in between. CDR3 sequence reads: CASSPTPRGSGANVLTF. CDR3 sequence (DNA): TGTGCCAGCAGCCCCACCCCCAGGGGCTCTGGGGCCAACGTCCTGACTTTC.

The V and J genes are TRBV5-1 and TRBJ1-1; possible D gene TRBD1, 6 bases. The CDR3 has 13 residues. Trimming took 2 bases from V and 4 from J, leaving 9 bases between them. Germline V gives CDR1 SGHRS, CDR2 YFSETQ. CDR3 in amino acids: CASSFLGATEAFF. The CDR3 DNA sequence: TGCGCCAGCAGCTTTTTGGGGGCCACTGAAGCTTTCTTT.

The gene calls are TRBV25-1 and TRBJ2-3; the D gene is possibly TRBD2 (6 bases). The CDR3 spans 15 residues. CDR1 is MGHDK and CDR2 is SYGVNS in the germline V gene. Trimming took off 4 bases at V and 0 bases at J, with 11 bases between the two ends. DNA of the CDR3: TGTGCCAGCAGTGTAAGCGGGTCTAGCACAGATACGCAGTATTTT. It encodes CASSVSGSSTDTQYF.

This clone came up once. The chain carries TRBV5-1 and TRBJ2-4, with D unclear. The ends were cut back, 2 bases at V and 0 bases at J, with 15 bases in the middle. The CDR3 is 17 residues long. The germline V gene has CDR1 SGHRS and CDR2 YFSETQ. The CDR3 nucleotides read TGCGCCAGCAGCTTTCCAAACACAGCTTTAGCCAAAAACATTCAGTACTTC. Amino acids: CASSFPNTALAKNIQYF.

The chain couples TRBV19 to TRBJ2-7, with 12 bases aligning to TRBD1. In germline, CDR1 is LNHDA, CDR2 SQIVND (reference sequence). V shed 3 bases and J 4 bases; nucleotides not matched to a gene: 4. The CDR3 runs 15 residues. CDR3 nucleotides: TGTGCCAGTAGTATCGGGACAGGGGGCACGTACGAGCAGTACTTC. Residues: CASSIGTGGTYEQYF.

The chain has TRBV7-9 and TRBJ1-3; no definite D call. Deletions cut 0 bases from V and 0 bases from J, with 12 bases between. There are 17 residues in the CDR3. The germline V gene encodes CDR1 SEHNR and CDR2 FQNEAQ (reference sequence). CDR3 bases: TGTGCCAGCAGCTTAGCGGTCTCGGACCGCTCTGGAAACACCATATATTTT. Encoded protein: CASSLAVSDRSGNTIYF.